One and the same sample provided the 16 T cell receptor beta chains below, sequenced in a study of Ad26.COV2.S vaccination and SARS-CoV-2 variants. Noted treatment: about 20 received Ad26.COV2.S at low or high dose, single or two shots; 5 received placebo; per-sample allocation not given. The investigators took samples on day 63 after the first vaccine or placebo injection. Generated by immunoSEQ multiplex PCR, the TCRdb table keeps only in-frame clones and is missing some. The sample comprises some 250,000 clones, 88% of which are singletons, and 9.5% to 12% rests with the top ten. The source material was peripheral blood, sampled in a trial of Ad26.COV2.S vaccine versus placebo. These receptor sequences come from a person between 18 and 65 years old who received the Ad26.COV2.S COVID-19 vaccine or a placebo.

The chain has TRBV27 and TRBJ2-2; the D is unclear. CDR1 is MNHEY and CDR2 is SMNVEV in the germline V gene (reference sequence). The CDR3 is 14 residues long. With 3 bases removed from V and 2 bases from J, the gap between germline ends came to 7 bases. CDR3 nucleotides: TGTGCCAGCAGTTTTTTAGCTAACACCGGGGAGCTGTTTTTT. Amino acid sequence: CASSFLANTGELFF.

Notes on this clone: This CDR3 is also generated by other DNA sequences in the sample. The chain links TRBV7-2 to TRBJ2-7, with unresolved D. V lost 1 base and J 1 base, leaving 5 bases between the germline ends. Germline CDR1 SGHTA, CDR2 FQGNSA. CDR3 length: 13 residues. CDR3: CASSLGVSYEQYF. As DNA, the CDR3 is TGTGCCAGCAGCTTAGGGGTGTCCTACGAGCAGTACTTC.

The chain employs TRBV27 and TRBJ2-1; no firm D call. Trimming pared 2 bases from V and 3 bases from J, leaving 5 bases between. The germline V gene encodes CDR1 MNHEY and CDR2 SMNVEV (reference sequence). This CDR3 is 13 amino acids long. Here the CDR3 DNA reads TGTGCCAGCAGTTTAAACAGCTACAATGAGCAGTTCTTC. The encoded protein is CASSLNSYNEQFF.

The gene calls are TRBV29-1 and TRBJ2-1; perhaps TRBD1 as D (6 bases). The V end was cut by 3 bases, the J end by 4 bases, with 10 bases between. The CDR3 runs to 13 residues. Germline CDR1 and CDR2: SQVTM and ANQGSEA. The CDR3 sequence: CSVDRTVYNEQFF. In DNA, the CDR3 is TGCAGCGTTGATCGGACAGTATACAATGAGCAGTTCTTC.

The chain joins TRBV4-3 to TRBJ2-3, with D hard to call. The V end lost 0 bases, the J end lost 2 bases, and 9 bases lay between the germline ends. CDR1 is LGHNA and CDR2 is YSLEER in the germline V gene. CDR3 length: 15 residues. CDR3 in amino acids: CASSQDGRDTDTQYF. Written as DNA, the CDR3 is TGCGCCAGCAGCCAAGACGGAAGGGACACAGATACGCAGTATTTT.

J is TRBJ2-7 and V is TRBV16; tentative D call: TRBD1 (5 bases). V lost 5 bases and J 6 bases, leaving 20 bases between the germline ends. Germline CDR1 KGHSY, CDR2 FQNENV. This CDR3 region has 15 residues. The CDR3 DNA reads as TGTGCCAGCAGCAGAGACTTCCAGGGTTCAATCGAGCAGTACTTC. It yields the protein CASSRDFQGSIEQYF. Drawing the rest from reference TRBV16 and TRBJ2-7, the complete variable domain is GEEVAQTPKHLVRGEGQKAKLYCAPIKGHSYVFWYQQVLKNEFKFLISFQNENVFDETGMPKERFSAKCLPNSPCSLEIQATKLEDSAVYFCASSRDFQGSIEQYFGPGTRLTVT.

In this sample, this clone turned up many times. The chain carries TRBV6-2 or TRBV6-3 and TRBJ2-5; D might be TRBD2 (6 bases). CDR3 length: 13 residues. V dropped 6 bases and J dropped 1 base, with 9 bases sitting between them. Germline lookup yields CDR1 MNHEY and CDR2 SVGEGT. The CDR3 loop reads CASSRGAQETQYF. CDR3 nucleotide sequence: TGTGCCAGCAGCCGCGGGGCCCAAGAGACCCAGTACTTC.

This chain joins TRBV29-1 and TRBJ2-3; unclear D gene. Per the germline V gene, CDR1 is SQVTM and CDR2 is ANQGSEA. With 4 bases removed from V and 5 bases from J, the gap between germline ends came to 7 bases. This CDR3 comprises 11 residues. The CDR3 is CSVVLVDTQYF. Here the CDR3 DNA reads TGCAGCGTTGTATTGGTAGATACGCAGTATTTT.

V gene TRBV7-8 combines with J gene TRBJ1-2, with TRBD1 as a possible D gene (5 bases). The length of the CDR3 is 15 residues. V was pared by 4 bases and J by 3 bases, with 15 bases between. Looked up from germline, CDR1 is SGHVS and CDR2 is FQNEAQ. CDR3 sequence (DNA): TGTGCCAGCAGCTCGCCAGGGTCGCTGCACTATGGCTACACCTTC. It yields the protein CASSSPGSLHYGYTF.

This chain uses TRBV30 with TRBJ1-2; the D gene is possibly TRBD1 (5 bases). The germline V gene has CDR1 GTSNPN and CDR2 SVGIG (reference sequence). Trimming stripped 8 bases from V and 5 bases from J, with 15 bases between. This CDR3 is built from 12 residues. The CDR3 coding sequence is TGTGCCGGAGAGGGGTACAAGTATGGCTACACCTTC. Translation: CAGEGYKYGYTF.

This clone was found a few times. This chain links TRBV19 with TRBJ1-5; D ambiguous. Germline assignment: CDR1 LNHDA and CDR2 SQIVND (reference sequence). The CDR3 runs to 15 residues. V was cut by 6 bases and J by 0 bases, with 12 bases left in between. CDR3 loop: CASRRRRDSNQPQHF. CDR3 nucleotides: TGTGCCAGTAGAAGACGGAGAGATAGCAATCAGCCCCAGCATTTT.

The chain recombines TRBV19 with TRBJ1-1; weak D call: TRBD1 (5 bases). CDR3 size: 15 residues. V lost 1 base, J lost 4 bases, and 13 bases lay in between. Germline CDR1 and CDR2: LNHDA and SQIVND (reference sequence). The CDR3 bases are TGTGCCAGTAGTATAGTCGGGGGTGGTGGCACTGAAGCTTTCTTT. Protein sequence: CASSIVGGGGTEAFF.

This clone showed up many times. CDR3 bases: TGTGCCAGCAGTGACTCCGCGGGAGGGCCTGAGACCCAGTACTTC. Residues: CASSDSAGGPETQYF. The chain has TRBV6-4 and TRBJ2-5; 9 bases agree with TRBD2. The CDR3 has 15 amino acids. Per germline, CDR1 MRHNA and CDR2 SNTAGT. The trim removed 0 bases at V and 5 bases at J, leaving 4 bases unmatched.

This sequence joins TRBV29-1 and TRBJ2-5, with 13 bases aligning to TRBD2. The CDR3 is 15 amino acids. The junction had 1 base not matched to a gene; V was cut back by 3 bases and J by 0 bases. Germline CDR1 reads SQVTM; CDR2 reads ANQGSEA. CDR3 coding DNA: TGCAGCGTTGAGGGACTAGCGGGATACCAAGAGACCCAGTACTTC. Its translation: CSVEGLAGYQETQYF.

V and J are TRBV10-3 and TRBJ2-7; 12 bases match TRBD2. The CDR3 length is 15 residues. J gave up 4 bases and V 3 bases, and 4 bases lay outside the gene matches. The germline CDR1 and CDR2 sequences are ENHRY and SYGVKD. The CDR3 sequence: CAISEGLAGLYEQYF. For the CDR3, the DNA is TGTGCCATCAGTGAAGGACTAGCGGGACTGTACGAGCAGTACTTC.

The V and J genes are TRBV28 and TRBJ2-1; D may be TRBD1 (6 bases). CDR3 length equals 15 residues. V lost 7 bases to trimming and J lost 5 bases, with 18 bases between them. Germline CDR1 is MDHEN and CDR2 is SYDVKM. The CDR3 nucleotides read TGTGCCAGCATTCCAGCAGGGACAACCGACAATGAGCAGTTCTTC. This sequence encodes CASIPAGTTDNEQFF.